The 30 T cell receptor beta chains below come from one sample, sequenced in a study of memory CD8 T cells in hepatitis C reinfection listed by TCRdb under 2017. What the time point label conveys for this sample: pre-reinfection, 55 to 20 weeks before reinfection detection. TCR sequencing was performed on the sorted cells directly ex vivo, without any in vitro expansion beforehand. Libraries were made using the immunoSEQ multiplex PCR assay. TCRdb took this table from immuneACCESS and kept in-frame rearrangements with V and J called. Such tables lack part of the clones; where checked against another copy, unresolved V genes explain under half of the gap, and the rest is unexplained. The sample contains about 50,000 clones, roughly 90% of them found a single time. Roughly 1% of the sample is taken by the ten largest. Sequenced sample: naive CD8+ T cells sorted from blood. The cell subset or site tag for this specimen amounts to: total naive CD8+CD45RO- T cells. The receptors were sampled from a young man with hepatitis C virus infection.

This clone was seen more than once but under ten times. V usage is TRBV5-1 and J usage is TRBJ1-1; D uncertain. This CDR3 spans 15 amino acids. CDR1 and CDR2 from the germline V gene are SGHRS and YFSETQ. Trimming removed 0 bases at V and 5 bases at J, with 14 bases between. CDR3 coding DNA: TGCGCCAGCAGCTTGGGTAGCAGTCCTTGGACTGAAGCTTTCTTT. It encodes CASSLGSSPWTEAFF.

This clone was recorded a few times. As DNA, the CDR3 is TGCGCCAGCAGGGTACGCGGGACTGGGGGAAACACCATATATTTT. Translation gives CASRVRGTGGNTIYF. The rearrangement uses TRBV10-1 and TRBJ1-3; TRBD1 is a possible D gene (5 bases). The germline gives CDR1 WNHNN, CDR2 SYGVQD (reference sequence). V lost 6 bases and J lost 4, with 16 bases in between. This CDR3 has 15 amino acids.

The chain recombines TRBV30 with TRBJ2-1; D is unresolved. The CDR3 has 15 amino acids. V lost 3 bases, J lost 5 bases, and 17 bases lay in between. Germline CDR1 reads GTSNPN; CDR2 reads SVGIG (reference sequence). CDR3 residues: CAWRVAYTNDNEQFF. The CDR3 bases are TGTGCCTGGAGGGTAGCCTATACGAACGACAATGAGCAGTTCTTC. The variable domain in full, with the rest retrieved from reference TRBV30 and TRBJ2-1, is SQTIHQWPATLVQPVGSPLSLECTVEGTSNPNLYWYRQAAGRGLQLLFYSVGIGQISSEVPQNLSASRPQDRQFILSSKKLLLSDSGFYLCAWRVAYTNDNEQFFGPGTRLTVL.

The V gene is TRBV5-6, the J gene TRBJ2-1; 9 nucleotides agree with TRBD1. The CDR3 is 13 residues long. V was clipped by 2 bases and J by 9 bases; unmatched bases: 3. Germline V gene sequence: CDR1 SGHDT, CDR2 YYEEEE. CDR3 loop: CASSLTGGVEQFF. As DNA, the CDR3 is TGTGCCAGCAGCTTAACAGGGGGCGTTGAGCAGTTCTTC.

This chain uses TRBV7-2 with TRBJ1-2; TRBD1 aligns across 7 bases. Germline values: CDR1 SGHTA, CDR2 FQGNSA. This CDR3 has 15 amino acids. With 5 bases clipped from V and 1 base from J, the junction kept 7 bases outside the gene matches. CDR3 protein: CASSRRDSYNYGYTF. CDR3 sequence (DNA): TGTGCCAGCAGCAGGAGGGACAGCTATAACTATGGCTACACCTTC.

The chain couples TRBV6-5 to TRBJ2-1; 9 nucleotides agree with TRBD1. V lost 6 bases and J lost 4; bases outside the gene matches: 7. From germline, CDR1 is MNHEY and CDR2 SVGAGI. The CDR3 consists of 15 residues. CDR3 region: CASRTGTGTYNEQFF. Written as DNA, the CDR3 is TGTGCCAGCAGGACCGGGACAGGGACGTACAATGAGCAGTTCTTC.

The chain uses TRBV5-1 and TRBJ2-5; TRBD2 is a possible D gene (6 bases). CDR3 length equals 13 residues. Germline lookup yields CDR1 SGHRS and CDR2 YFSETQ. The germline V and J ends were trimmed by 4 bases and 2 bases, with 9 bases remaining between them. The CDR3: CASSQGLQETQYF. In DNA form, the CDR3 reads TGCGCCAGCAGCCAGGGACTGCAAGAGACCCAGTACTTC. The full variable domain, completed using reference TRBV5-1 and TRBJ2-5, is KAGVTQTPRYLIKTRGQQVTLSCSPISGHRSVSWYQQTPGQGLQFLFEYFSETQRNKGNFPGRFSGRQFSNSRSEMNVSTLELGDSALYLCASSQGLQETQYFGPGTRLLVL.

The chain combines TRBV10-1 with TRBJ2-3; 8 positions agree with TRBD2. The CDR3 has 15 amino acids. Germline loops: CDR1 WNHNN, CDR2 SYGVQD (reference sequence). Trimming took 4 bases from V and 5 from J; bases not matched to a gene: 8. CDR3 residues: CASSARLAGKDTQYF. The DNA of the CDR3 is TGCGCCAGCAGTGCTCGCCTAGCGGGTAAAGATACGCAGTATTTT.

In this sample, this clone turned up once. The V gene is TRBV27, the J gene TRBJ1-5; D is possibly TRBD1 (6 bases). The CDR3 consists of 15 residues. Germline loops: CDR1 MNHEY, CDR2 SMNVEV (reference sequence). The V end lost 5 bases, the J end lost 0 bases, and 11 bases lay between the germline ends. The CDR3 nucleotides read TGTGCCAGCAGTCCACAGGGTTATAGCAATCAGCCCCAGCATTTT. Its translation is CASSPQGYSNQPQHF.

This clone was counted a single time. CDR3 nucleotide sequence: TGTGCCAGCAGCGTAGATCCGGTGGCAACTAATGAAAAACTGTTTTTT. Protein sequence: CASSVDPVATNEKLFF. The V gene is TRBV9, the J gene TRBJ1-4; no reliable D call. The CDR3 is made up of 16 amino acids. In germline, CDR1 is SGDLS, CDR2 YYNGEE. The V gene lost 0 bases and the J gene lost 0 bases, with 9 bases spanning the gap.

The chain couples TRBV7-9 to TRBJ2-3, with 9 bases fitting TRBD2. V was clipped by 6 bases and J by 2 bases; unmatched bases: 6. Germline V lookup: CDR1 SEHNR, CDR2 FQNEAQ (reference sequence). The CDR3 spans 15 residues. This CDR3 is CASRALAGITDTQYF. CDR3 nucleotide sequence: TGTGCCAGCAGGGCCCTAGCGGGAATCACAGATACGCAGTATTTT.

The chain joins TRBV13 to TRBJ1-2; tentatively, D is TRBD1 (5 bases). The V end was cut by 2 bases, the J end by 2 bases, with 12 bases between. Looked up from germline, CDR1 is PRHDT and CDR2 is FYEKMQ (reference sequence). The CDR3 contains 15 residues. The CDR3 DNA sequence: TGTGCCAGCAGCTTAAGTTCCCCAGGGAACTATGGCTACACCTTC. Translating it yields CASSLSSPGNYGYTF.

V is TRBV7-9 and J is TRBJ2-7, with D possibly TRBD1 on 6 matching bases. This CDR3 has 13 amino acids. CDR1 is SEHNR, CDR2 FQNEAQ, per germline (reference sequence). Trimming shortened V by 7 bases and J by 5 bases, and 15 bases separated the two germline ends. The CDR3 DNA sequence: TGTGCCAGCACCCTAGAGGGGGAGAACGAGCAGTACTTC. Translating gives CASTLEGENEQYF.

This rearrangement joins TRBV4-3 to TRBJ1-2; 9 bases line up with TRBD1. The CDR3 has 17 amino acids. V was clipped by 3 bases and J by 3 bases; unmatched bases: 11. Germline V CDR1 and CDR2: LGHNA, YSLEER. The CDR3 region is CASSQRLRTGADYGYTF. The DNA of the CDR3 is TGCGCCAGCAGCCAGCGGCTACGGACAGGGGCAGACTATGGCTACACCTTC.

The chain carries TRBV10-1 and TRBJ2-3, with D possibly matching TRBD2 (6 bases). Per germline, CDR1 WNHNN and CDR2 SYGVQD (reference sequence). Trimming took 0 bases from V and 6 from J, leaving 10 bases between them. The CDR3 extends over 14 amino acids. The CDR3 protein is CASSESIAGDTQYF. The CDR3 bases are TGCGCCAGCAGTGAGTCGATCGCGGGGGATACGCAGTATTTT.

The V gene is TRBV25-1, the J gene TRBJ2-1, with 8 bases identical to TRBD1. The V and J ends lost 4 bases and 5 bases, in that order; junction bases with no gene match: 10. Germline V gene data show CDR1 as MGHDK and CDR2 as SYGVNS. CDR3 size: 16 residues. This CDR3 is CASSGRDRGNDNEQFF. DNA for the CDR3: TGTGCCAGCAGTGGCAGAGACAGGGGAAACGACAATGAGCAGTTCTTC.

The chain joins TRBV6-5 to TRBJ2-5; no reliable D call. The J call may not be correct, given that the DNA end is closer to TRBJ2-7. In germline, CDR1 is MNHEY, CDR2 SVGAGI. The CDR3 consists of 14 residues. CDR3 sequence: CASSYESRSYEQYF. The CDR3 DNA is TGTGCCAGCAGTTATGAGTCCCGCTCCTACGAGCAGTACTTC.

The chain carries TRBV29-1 and TRBJ2-1; TRBD2 matches 9 bases. Germline assignment: CDR1 SQVTM and CDR2 ANQGSEA. V lost 3 bases, J lost 6 bases, and 6 bases stayed unmatched. CDR3 length equals 14 residues. The DNA for the CDR3 is TGCAGCGTTGACCTAGCGGGGTTGGCCAATGAGCAGTTCTTC. It translates to CSVDLAGLANEQFF.

J is TRBJ2-1 and V is TRBV5-1, with TRBD1 identical over 9 bases. Germline V gene data show CDR1 as SGHRS and CDR2 as YFSETQ. J gave up 8 bases and V 3 bases, and 6 bases lay outside the gene matches. There are 14 residues in the CDR3. The CDR3 is CASSSGTGIHEQFF. CDR3 DNA sequence: TGCGCCAGCAGCTCCGGGACAGGGATCCATGAGCAGTTCTTC.

V usage is TRBV5-1 and J usage is TRBJ2-3; D not certain. Looked up from germline, CDR1 is SGHRS and CDR2 is YFSETQ. V dropped 0 bases and J dropped 2 bases, with 22 bases sitting between them. The CDR3 is 19 amino acids. Here the CDR3 DNA reads TGCGCCAGCAGCTTGGCGGCTCTAGACTCTCACGTGAACACAGATACGCAGTATTTT. This codes for CASSLAALDSHVNTDTQYF.

This clone was seen just once. V gene TRBV7-8 combines with J gene TRBJ1-2; D remains ambiguous. Germline lookup yields CDR1 SGHVS and CDR2 FQNEAQ. CDR3 size: 13 residues. V shed 3 bases and J shed 8 bases, with 13 bases lying between them. The CDR3 region has the DNA TGTGCCAGCAGCTTGAGGCTACCCATCGGCTACACCTTC. It codes for CASSLRLPIGYTF.

The chain employs TRBV5-4 and TRBJ2-7; TRBD1 aligns across 7 bases. V was clipped by 0 bases and J by 1 base; unmatched bases: 4. The germline V gene encodes CDR1 SGHNT and CDR2 YYREEE (reference sequence). The CDR3 is 15 residues long. As DNA, the CDR3 is TGTGCCAGCAGCTTGGGGACAGGCGGTTCCTACGAGCAGTACTTC. This gives the protein CASSLGTGGSYEQYF.

This clone was seen a single time. V gene TRBV7-9 combines with J gene TRBJ2-2; tentatively, D is TRBD1 (6 bases). Trimming shortened V by 3 bases and J by 7 bases, and 12 bases separated the two germline ends. The germline gives CDR1 SEHNR, CDR2 FQNEAQ (reference sequence). The CDR3 runs 14 residues. The CDR3 nucleotides are TGTGCCAGCAGCTTTATTACAGGGCGCGGGGAGCTGTTTTTT. Its translation is CASSFITGRGELFF.

CDR3 residues: CATRGTLTGGSNQPQHF. As DNA, the CDR3 is TGTGCCACCAGGGGCACCCTAACCGGAGGGAGCAATCAGCCCCAGCATTTT. This chain connects TRBV25-1 to TRBJ1-5; D perhaps matches TRBD1 (6 bases). Germline loops: CDR1 MGHDK, CDR2 SYGVNS. Trimming took 10 bases from V and 1 from J, leaving 23 bases between them. CDR3 size: 17 residues. Together with reference TRBV25-1 and TRBJ1-5, the CDR3 gives the full variable domain: EADIYQTPRYLVIGTGKKITLECSQTMGHDKMYWYQQDPGMELHLIHYSYGVNSTEKGDLSSESTVSRIRTEHFPLTLESARPSHTSQYLCATRGTLTGGSNQPQHFGDGTRLSIL.

The rearrangement joins TRBV9 to TRBJ2-2; 9 bases line up with TRBD2. This CDR3 has 15 amino acids. Germline-derived CDR1 and CDR2 are SGDLS and YYNGEE. Unmatched junction bases numbered 6, after V lost 3 bases and J lost 6 bases. The CDR3 nucleotides read TGTGCCAGCAGCGGGGGACTAGCCGGGGCCGGGGAGCTGTTTTTT. It specifies CASSGGLAGAGELFF.

The chain recombines TRBV27 with TRBJ2-7, with a possible D match to TRBD2 (6 bases). The CDR3 spans 14 residues. Germline CDR1 MNHEY, CDR2 SMNVEV (reference sequence). Trimming stripped 2 bases from V and 2 bases from J, with 10 bases between. The CDR3 DNA is TGTGCCAGCAGTTTAAGCGGGTCCGCCTACGAGCAGTACTTC. Its translation: CASSLSGSAYEQYF.

The chain combines TRBV29-1 with TRBJ1-3, with D possibly TRBD1 on 5 matching bases. The CDR3 spans 15 residues. Germline CDR1 SQVTM, CDR2 ANQGSEA. V lost 3 bases to trimming and J lost 0 bases, with 12 bases between them. CDR3 DNA: TGCAGCGTTGAGCAGGGCGGGAACTCTGGAAACACCATATATTTT. Translating it yields CSVEQGGNSGNTIYF.

J is TRBJ2-3 and V is TRBV7-6; D not resolved. The V gene's germline CDR1 is SGHVS and CDR2 FNYEAQ. This CDR3 spans 15 amino acids. V was cut by 4 bases and J by 2 bases, with 13 bases left in between. CDR3: CASSSALIDTDTQYF. The DNA of the CDR3 is TGTGCCAGCAGCTCCGCCCTTATAGACACAGATACGCAGTATTTT. The full variable domain, its missing parts supplied by reference TRBV7-6 and TRBJ2-3, is GAGVSQSPRYKVTKRGQDVALRCDPISGHVSLYWYRQALGQGPEFLTYFNYEAQQDKSGLPNDRFSAERPEGSISTLTIQRTEQRDSAMYRCASSSALIDTDTQYFGPGTRLTVL.

The CDR3 reads CASSLSVSYSGNTIYF. For the CDR3, the DNA is TGTGCCAGCAGCTTGTCCGTCAGTTACTCTGGAAACACCATATATTTT. The chain has TRBV5-5 and TRBJ1-3; D remains unclear. CDR1 SGHKS and CDR2 YYEKEE come from the germline V gene (reference sequence). V was trimmed by 1 base and J by 0 bases, leaving 11 bases between them. The CDR3 runs to 16 residues.

V usage is TRBV7-2 and J usage is TRBJ2-3, with 7 bases aligning to TRBD2. The CDR3 spans 17 residues. Germline CDR1 SGHTA, CDR2 FQGNSA. The J segment lost 2 bases and the V segment lost 3 bases, leaving 11 bases of the junction unmatched. CDR3 DNA sequence: TGTGCCAGCAGCTTTAATTATGGGGAGGGAATCACAGATACGCAGTATTTT. As protein: CASSFNYGEGITDTQYF.